This TCR beta chain was captured by sequencing in a study of cytomegalovirus exposure and HLA in healthy donors. Study details: An early release of data contained roughly 86 million unique TCRs, which came from HLA-typed donors.

The CDR3 sequence is 13 residues long. Trimming shortened V by 2 bases and J by 9 bases, and 11 bases separated the two germline ends. Looked up from germline, CDR1 is SNHLY and CDR2 is FYNNEI. PCR employed 60 Vbeta and 13 Jbeta primers. Original processing methods: An analysis that came later counted roughly 80 million unique TCR beta chains, approximately 10 million shared. Method: immunoSEQ multiplex PCR; TCRdb's copy keeps in-frame clones and lacks some. V and J calls and clone size come straight from that table; D and trimming were deduced from the DNA. The data contain around 200,000 clones, 80% of them singletons. Points from the study as a whole: CMV serostatus was the sole immune exposure data available. It was reportedly the case that the classifier diagnosed cytomegalovirus status with high specificity and sensitivity.

Regarding this clone: Its cognate antigen is unknown.

J is TRBJ2-1 and V is TRBV2, with D tentatively TRBD1 (5 bases). Sequencing was performed on PBMCs. The receptor was derived from a boy between 10 and 17 years old in good health and CMV-seronegative. CDR3 bases: TGTGCCAGCAGTGAAAGGGGTTCTAGTGAGCAGTTCTTC. This encodes CASSERGSSEQFF. Looking up the rest from reference TRBV2 and TRBJ2-1 gives the full variable domain: EPEVTQTPSHQVTQMGQEVILRCVPISNHLYFYWYRQILGQKVEFLVSFYNNEISEKSEIFDDQFSVERPDGSNFTLKIRSTKLEDSAMYFCASSERGSSEQFFGPGTRLTVL.